The 31 T cell receptor beta chains below all came from one sample that was sequenced in a study of OX40 agonist ivuxolimab in advanced cancers. TCRdb keeps only in-frame clones here, not all; method: immunoSEQ multiplex PCR. Among tens of thousands of clones listed, approximately 85% were seen once. This sample comprised CD4+ or CD8+ T cells sorted from blood, obtained in a trial of the OX40 agonist ivuxolimab. Receptors were obtained from an adult with an advanced solid tumor such as melanoma, head and neck, liver or kidney cancer.

The chain combines TRBV29-1 with TRBJ2-2, with D perhaps matching TRBD1 or TRBD2 (7 bases each). The V and J ends lost 4 bases and 6 bases respectively, with 12 bases between them. Germline CDR1 SQVTM, CDR2 ANQGSEA. CDR3 length: 13 residues. The CDR3 region has the DNA TGCAGCGTTGGGCAGGGGGGGGCCGGGGAGCTGTTTTTT. It is translated as CSVGQGGAGELFF.

The genes are TRBV6-1 and TRBJ2-2, with D possibly being TRBD2 (6 bases). CDR3 length: 14 residues. The V end was cut by 4 bases, the J end by 6 bases, with 12 bases between. Germline lookup yields CDR1 MNHNS and CDR2 SASEGT. The CDR3: CASSGDSTAGELFF. The CDR3 nucleotides read TGTGCCAGCAGTGGGGACTCCACCGCCGGGGAGCTGTTTTTT.

The table lists this clone with a count of one. The genes are TRBV29-1 and TRBJ2-2; D is possibly TRBD2 (5 bases). The V end lost 4 bases, the J end lost 0 bases, and 9 bases lay between the germline ends. Germline values: CDR1 SQVTM, CDR2 ANQGSEA. The CDR3 covers 14 residues. In nucleotides, the CDR3 is TGCAGCGTTGTAGCCGGGGCGAACACCGGGGAGCTGTTTTTT. It translates to CSVVAGANTGELFF.

This chain uses TRBV28 with TRBJ1-2; no firm D call. Germline V CDR1 and CDR2: MDHEN, SYDVKM. The CDR3 sequence is 18 residues long. The V gene lost 2 bases and the J gene lost 6 bases, with 25 bases spanning the gap. This CDR3 is CASSLEGWVLDTADGYTF. In nucleotides, the CDR3 is TGTGCCAGCAGTTTAGAGGGATGGGTTTTAGATACGGCGGATGGCTACACCTTC.

The rearrangement links TRBV5-1 to TRBJ1-4; D unresolved. The CDR3 is 14 residues long. The V end was cut by 2 bases, the J end by 5 bases, with 10 bases between. Germline V lookup: CDR1 SGHRS, CDR2 YFSETQ. CDR3 amino acids: CASSLGRENEKLFF. Written as DNA, the CDR3 is TGCGCCAGCAGCTTAGGGCGGGAGAATGAAAAACTGTTTTTT.

The chain employs TRBV5-1 and TRBJ2-3; maybe TRBD2 (6 bases). Per the germline V gene, CDR1 is SGHRS and CDR2 is YFSETQ. This CDR3 is 14 amino acids long. With 8 bases removed from V and 2 bases from J, the gap between germline ends came to 15 bases. The chain's CDR3 is CASGLGGLTDTQYF. DNA for the CDR3: TGCGCCAGTGGTCTTGGGGGACTCACAGATACGCAGTATTTT. Full variable domain (rest looked up from reference TRBV5-1 and TRBJ2-3): KAGVTQTPRYLIKTRGQQVTLSCSPISGHRSVSWYQQTPGQGLQFLFEYFSETQRNKGNFPGRFSGRQFSNSRSEMNVSTLELGDSALYLCASGLGGLTDTQYFGPGTRLTVL.

V is TRBV27 and J is TRBJ1-5, with 11 bases identical to TRBD1. Germline CDR1 and CDR2: MNHEY and SMNVEV (reference sequence). V trimming: 6 bases; J trimming: 2 bases; junction bases outside the gene matches: 6. This CDR3 has 16 amino acids. DNA for the CDR3: TGTGCCAGCAGCCCCAGGGACAGGGGGGGCAATCAGCCCCAGCATTTT. Translated: CASSPRDRGGNQPQHF.

The V call is TRBV29-1, the J call TRBJ1-2, with D possibly being TRBD1 (5 bases). The CDR3 runs to 13 residues. V lost 1 base and J 7 bases, leaving 13 bases between the germline ends. The germline gives CDR1 SQVTM, CDR2 ANQGSEA. The CDR3 DNA reads TGCAGCGTTGAAGGCCGGCAGGGAGGTGGCTACACCTTC. The encoded protein is CSVEGRQGGGYTF.

This chain links TRBV5-1 with TRBJ1-5; D unresolved. Trimming removed 2 bases from V and 0 bases from J, with 9 bases in between. In germline, CDR1 is SGHRS, CDR2 YFSETQ. CDR3 length: 15 amino acids. Here the CDR3 DNA reads TGCGCCAGCAGCTTAAGCGGGGATAGCAATCAGCCCCAGCATTTT. This translates into CASSLSGDSNQPQHF.

V and J are TRBV4-2 and TRBJ2-7, with 10 bases lining up with TRBD2. This CDR3 region has 16 residues. Germline CDR1 is LGHNA and CDR2 is YNFKEQ. The V segment lost 2 bases and the J segment 5 bases; nucleotides outside the gene matches: 9. CDR3: CASSQSSGSIGHEQYF. The CDR3 coding sequence is TGTGCCAGCAGCCAATCTAGCGGGAGCATTGGGCACGAGCAGTACTTC.

The V gene is TRBV5-1, the J gene TRBJ2-5; D gene unclear. The V end lost 1 base, the J end lost 1 base, and 8 bases lay between the germline ends. The CDR3 length is 14 residues. Germline CDR1 is SGHRS and CDR2 is YFSETQ. The CDR3: CASSLWDRQETQYF. In DNA, the CDR3 is TGCGCCAGCAGCTTGTGGGATCGCCAAGAGACCCAGTACTTC.

The rearrangement links TRBV6-5 to TRBJ1-5; D remains ambiguous. The CDR3 is 14 amino acids. V was shortened by 4 bases and J by 0 bases, with 7 bases between the two germline ends. Germline CDR1 reads MNHEY; CDR2 reads SVGAGI. CDR3 region: CASSSIYSNQPQHF. The CDR3 DNA follows: TGTGCCAGCAGTTCGATCTATAGCAATCAGCCCCAGCATTTT.

The rearrangement links TRBV27 to TRBJ2-3; 10 bases are a match to TRBD2. Per the germline V gene, CDR1 is MNHEY and CDR2 is SMNVEV (reference sequence). With V trimmed by 5 bases and J by 6 bases, 11 bases remained unmatched. The CDR3 covers 16 residues. CDR3 sequence: CASSQSPSGRGDTQYF. The CDR3 region has the DNA TGTGCCAGCAGTCAATCGCCTAGCGGGAGAGGTGATACGCAGTATTTT.

J is TRBJ1-3 and V is TRBV7-6; D gene ambiguous. The germline gives CDR1 SGHVS, CDR2 FNYEAQ. Deletions cut 1 base from V and 2 bases from J, with 12 bases between. The CDR3 has 16 amino acids. The CDR3 loop reads CASSLGWEKAGNTIYF. DNA of the CDR3: TGTGCCAGCAGCTTAGGGTGGGAAAAGGCTGGAAACACCATATATTTT.

The rearrangement joins TRBV5-4 to TRBJ2-7; D gene uncertain. Trimming shortened V by 0 bases and J by 0 bases, and 10 bases separated the two germline ends. Germline V lookup: CDR1 SGHNT, CDR2 YYREEE (reference sequence). The CDR3 loop spans 15 amino acids. In nucleotides, the CDR3 is TGTGCCAGCAGCTTGGGCGGCCCCGGCTCCTACGAGCAGTACTTC. Its protein product is CASSLGGPGSYEQYF.

In this sample, this clone turned up a few times. CDR3 sequence reads: CASSYRGDQPQHF. The CDR3 region has the DNA TGTGCCAGCAGTTATCGGGGGGATCAGCCCCAGCATTTT. This chain connects TRBV6-5 to TRBJ1-5, with D tentatively TRBD1 (5 bases). Germline CDR1 and CDR2: MNHEY and SVGAGI. Trimming shortened V by 3 bases and J by 5 bases, and 8 bases separated the two germline ends. The CDR3 loop spans 13 amino acids.

This chain uses TRBV5-1 with TRBJ2-3; D possibly corresponds to TRBD1 (5 bases). The V and J ends lost 1 base and 5 bases respectively, with 14 bases between them. The germline V gene has CDR1 SGHRS and CDR2 YFSETQ. The CDR3 consists of 15 residues. The CDR3 region is CASSLRGAQGDTQYF. CDR3 sequence (DNA): TGCGCCAGCAGCTTGCGTGGGGCCCAGGGAGATACGCAGTATTTT. Using reference TRBV5-1 and TRBJ2-3 for the parts outside the CDR3, the full variable domain is KAGVTQTPRYLIKTRGQQVTLSCSPISGHRSVSWYQQTPGQGLQFLFEYFSETQRNKGNFPGRFSGRQFSNSRSEMNVSTLELGDSALYLCASSLRGAQGDTQYFGPGTRLTVL.

The V call is TRBV30, the J call TRBJ1-3, with D perhaps TRBD1 (5 bases). Germline V lookup: CDR1 GTSNPN, CDR2 SVGIG (reference sequence). The germline V and J ends were trimmed by 3 bases and 8 bases, with 11 bases remaining between them. This CDR3 is built from 12 residues. The CDR3 protein is CAWSPRGDTIYF. In nucleotides, the CDR3 is TGTGCCTGGAGCCCCCGAGGGGACACCATATATTTT.

This rearrangement joins TRBV6-1 to TRBJ1-1, with D hard to call. Trimming took 6 bases from V and 0 from J, leaving 8 bases between them. Germline V lookup: CDR1 MNHNS, CDR2 SASEGT. CDR3 length: 13 residues. The CDR3 spells CASRADLNTEAFF. CDR3 sequence (DNA): TGTGCCAGCAGAGCCGACTTGAACACTGAAGCTTTCTTT.

This chain joins TRBV7-9 and TRBJ2-7; unclear D gene. This CDR3 spans 15 amino acids. V lost 3 bases, J lost 3 bases, and 15 bases lay in between. Germline loops: CDR1 SEHNR, CDR2 FQNEAQ (reference sequence). The CDR3 DNA sequence: TGTGCCAGCAGCTTGATCCGAGACACGATCTACGAGCAGTACTTC. It translates to CASSLIRDTIYEQYF.

The CDR3 DNA reads as TGTGCCAGCAGCTTAGCGCTGTCACTTATCCAAGAGACCCAGTACTTC. It encodes CASSLALSLIQETQYF. The chain uses TRBV7-9 and TRBJ2-5; unclear D gene. CDR3 size: 16 residues. Trimming stripped 0 bases from V and 1 base from J, with 12 bases between. Germline V lookup: CDR1 SEHNR, CDR2 FQNEAQ (reference sequence).

This chain connects TRBV16 to TRBJ1-6, with no clear D. CDR1 and CDR2 from the germline V gene are KGHSY and FQNENV. The V and J ends lost 4 bases and 8 bases respectively, with 12 bases between them. The CDR3 has 14 amino acids. The CDR3 here is CASSPTYSDSPLHF. The DNA of the CDR3 is TGTGCCAGCAGCCCCACATACTCGGATTCACCCCTCCACTTT.

The chain joins TRBV5-1 to TRBJ2-7, with 7 bases lining up with TRBD2. With 2 bases clipped from V and 3 bases from J, the junction kept 5 bases outside the gene matches. Germline assignment: CDR1 SGHRS and CDR2 YFSETQ. CDR3 length: 14 amino acids. The chain's CDR3 is CASSLAGTDYEQYF. For the CDR3, the DNA is TGCGCCAGCAGCTTAGCGGGGACGGACTACGAGCAGTACTTC.

The CDR3 sequence is CASSSSPRSQETQYF. Here the CDR3 DNA reads TGTGCCAGCAGTTCCAGCCCCCGCAGCCAAGAGACCCAGTACTTC. The chain links TRBV27 to TRBJ2-5; no reliable D call. Trimming cost V 4 bases and J 1 base, with 13 bases left between them. Germline CDR1 reads MNHEY; CDR2 reads SMNVEV (reference sequence). There are 15 residues in the CDR3.

V and J are TRBV27 and TRBJ1-2, with 7 nucleotides matching TRBD1. Germline V lookup: CDR1 MNHEY, CDR2 SMNVEV (reference sequence). Unmatched junction bases numbered 3, after V lost 8 bases and J lost 3 bases. This CDR3 has 12 amino acids. CDR3 in amino acids: CASGRGHYGYTF. In DNA form, the CDR3 reads TGTGCCAGCGGGAGGGGGCACTATGGCTACACCTTC.

The chain combines TRBV7-9 with TRBJ2-5; D possibly uses TRBD1 or TRBD2 (6 bases each). The CDR3 runs to 14 residues. Germline V gene lookup returns CDR1 SEHNR and CDR2 FQNEAQ (reference sequence). Trimming shortened V by 2 bases and J by 1 base, and 8 bases separated the two germline ends. As DNA, the CDR3 is TGTGCCAGCAGCTTAAGGGGGGTCCAAGAGACCCAGTACTTC. This sequence encodes CASSLRGVQETQYF.

The V and J genes are TRBV7-8 and TRBJ1-1; 9 bases are a match to TRBD1. With 2 bases clipped from V and 5 bases from J, the junction kept 6 bases outside the gene matches. In germline, CDR1 is SGHVS, CDR2 FQNEAQ. CDR3 length: 15 amino acids. The CDR3 loop reads CASSLFGQGSTEAFF. CDR3 DNA sequence: TGTGCCAGCAGCTTATTCGGACAGGGGAGTACTGAAGCTTTCTTT.

The rearrangement uses TRBV4-2 and TRBJ1-2, with TRBD1 matching 11 bases. V lost 5 bases, J lost 0 bases, and 8 bases stayed unmatched. The CDR3 has 17 residues. The germline CDR1 and CDR2 sequences are LGHNA and YNFKEQ. CDR3 sequence (DNA): TGTGCCAGCAGCGGACAGGGGGCAACGACGACTAACTATGGCTACACCTTC. This sequence encodes CASSGQGATTTNYGYTF.

This chain uses TRBV28 with TRBJ2-2, with TRBD2 as a possible D gene (5 bases). From germline, CDR1 is MDHEN and CDR2 SYDVKM. Trimming removed 4 bases from V and 3 bases from J, with 15 bases in between. The CDR3 covers 16 residues. CDR3: CASSWTLQVDTGELFF. The CDR3 nucleotides read TGTGCCAGCAGTTGGACTCTTCAGGTCGACACCGGGGAGCTGTTTTTT.

This clone appeared a few times. CDR3 protein: CASRTGAYGYTF. As DNA, the CDR3 is TGTGCCAGCAGGACAGGGGCCTATGGCTACACCTTC. The chain joins TRBV6-1 to TRBJ1-2; 8 bases fit TRBD1. The CDR3 consists of 12 residues. Germline V gives CDR1 MNHNS, CDR2 SASEGT. V lost 6 bases, J lost 4 bases, and 1 base stayed unmatched.

In this sample, this clone turned up a few times. The chain uses TRBV28 and TRBJ1-1; D is perhaps TRBD1 (6 bases). Between the trimmed V and J ends, which lost 7 bases and 0 bases, there was a span of 15 bases. Germline V gene data show CDR1 as MDHEN and CDR2 as SYDVKM. The CDR3 covers 15 residues. The CDR3 loop is CASIVGGQLNTEAFF. CDR3 bases: TGTGCCAGCATCGTCGGAGGACAGCTGAACACTGAAGCTTTCTTT.